A single sample is the source of the 28 T cell receptor beta chains below, sequenced in a study of cytomegalovirus exposure and HLA in healthy donors. PCR involved 60 Vbeta and 13 Jbeta primers. TCRdb's table, derived via immunoSEQ multiplex PCR, lists solely in-frame clones and lacks some. The sample has around 150,000 clones, more than 65% seen once. Sequenced input: PBMCs. All receptors derive from a man over 45 in good health and CMV-seropositive.

V is TRBV2 and J is TRBJ2-7, with unresolved D. Trimming stripped 6 bases from V and 3 bases from J, with 12 bases between. The CDR3 is made up of 13 amino acids. Germline V lookup: CDR1 SNHLY, CDR2 FYNNEI. This CDR3 reads CASSTSENYEQYV. As DNA, the CDR3 is TGTGCCAGCAGCACCTCCGAGAACTACGAGCAGTACGTC.

The chain couples TRBV4-1 to TRBJ2-7; TRBD2 might be the D (5 bases). CDR3 length equals 14 residues. The V end lost 4 bases, the J end lost 4 bases, and 14 bases lay between the germline ends. CDR1 is MGHRA, CDR2 YSYEKL, per germline. The CDR3 DNA sequence: TGCGCCAGCAGCCCCTTTGAGGGTGGTTACGAGCAGTACTTC. This translates into CASSPFEGGYEQYF.

A few counts support this clone. The chain has TRBV10-2 and TRBJ2-3, with a weak D call TRBD1 (6 bases). V lost 1 base and J lost 5, with 13 bases in between. This CDR3 region has 15 residues. Germline CDR1 reads WSHSY; CDR2 reads SAAADI. The CDR3 loop reads CASSELRGSGDTQYF. CDR3 nucleotide sequence: TGCGCCAGCAGTGAGTTGAGGGGGTCGGGAGATACGCAGTATTTT.

The chain couples TRBV18 to TRBJ2-7; no clear D gene. The CDR3 totals 14 residues. Germline V gene data show CDR1 as KGHSH and CDR2 as LQKENI. V was pared by 0 bases and J by 2 bases, with 8 bases between. The CDR3 DNA reads TGTGCCAGCTCACCACCGGCTAGTCCCTACGAGCAGTACTTC. Residues: CASSPPASPYEQYF.

The rearrangement links TRBV28 to TRBJ1-4, with 10 bases that match TRBD1. This CDR3 is built from 14 residues. V lost 9 bases, J lost 8 bases, and 9 bases stayed unmatched. CDR1 MDHEN and CDR2 SYDVKM come from the germline V gene. The CDR3 loop is CASFLGQGEEKLFF. The CDR3 region has the DNA TGTGCCAGTTTCCTAGGACAGGGGGAGGAAAAACTGTTTTTT.

This clone occurred a few times. The rearrangement joins TRBV9 to TRBJ1-6, with D possibly TRBD1 on 5 matching bases. The germline gives CDR1 SGDLS, CDR2 YYNGEE. CDR3 length: 17 amino acids. Trimming took 3 bases from V and 9 from J, leaving 22 bases between them. CDR3 sequence: CASSDLAGEDGISPLHF. As DNA, the CDR3 is TGTGCCAGCAGCGATCTGGCGGGGGAGGACGGAATTTCACCCCTCCACTTT.

V is TRBV19 and J is TRBJ1-4; the match to TRBD1 covers 7 bases. With V trimmed by 4 bases and J by 7 bases, 18 bases remained unmatched. The germline gives CDR1 LNHDA, CDR2 SQIVND (reference sequence). The CDR3 runs 18 residues. The CDR3 DNA is TGTGCCAGTAGTACCTTACAAATGGAAGGGGGCTCAGGTGAAAAACTGTTTTTT. This encodes CASSTLQMEGGSGEKLFF.

The chain couples TRBV5-4 to TRBJ1-3, with TRBD1 identical over 8 bases. The CDR3 totals 14 residues. Unmatched junction bases numbered 7, after V lost 3 bases and J lost 8 bases. Per germline, CDR1 SGHNT and CDR2 YYREEE (reference sequence). This CDR3 is CASSSDRASDTIYF. The CDR3, as DNA: TGTGCCAGCAGCTCGGACAGGGCGTCGGACACCATATATTTT.

Points on this clone: The same CDR3 can be traced to other DNA sequences in this sample. The J gene is TRBJ1-2, the V gene TRBV27, with TRBD1 as a possible D gene (6 bases). Germline CDR1 reads MNHEY; CDR2 reads SMNVEV (reference sequence). V was pared by 5 bases and J by 4 bases, with 11 bases between. This CDR3 region has 13 residues. The CDR3 sequence is CASSPTGFYGYTF. CDR3 nucleotides: TGTGCCAGCAGTCCAACAGGGTTCTATGGCTACACCTTC.

The chain carries TRBV4-2 and TRBJ2-5; TRBD2 matches at 8 bases. Germline trimming cut 0 bases from V and 0 bases from J; bases unmatched to any gene: 12. Germline-derived CDR1 and CDR2 are LGHNA and YNFKEQ. CDR3 length: 19 residues. CDR3 DNA: TGTGCCAGCAGCCAAGAACTCACTAGCGGCGTCGGATACCAAGAGACCCAGTACTTC. This gives the protein CASSQELTSGVGYQETQYF.

This clone was seen a few times. V usage is TRBV5-1 and J usage is TRBJ2-5, with D possibly matching TRBD1 (6 bases). Germline V gene sequence: CDR1 SGHRS, CDR2 YFSETQ. The CDR3 is 16 amino acids. Trimming took off 7 bases at V and 3 bases at J, with 22 bases between the two ends. CDR3 nucleotides: TGCGCCAGCGGTGGTGTATCGGGGACAAGAGAAGAGACCCAGTACTTC. Translating it yields CASGGVSGTREETQYF.

The V and J genes are TRBV7-7 and TRBJ2-5; no definite D call. This CDR3 is built from 12 residues. The germline V gene has CDR1 SSHAT and CDR2 FNYEAQ (reference sequence). The V gene lost 5 bases and the J gene lost 4 bases, with 8 bases spanning the gap. As DNA, the CDR3 is TGTGCCAGCAGCGCGAGAGGAGAGACCCAGTACTTC. This codes for CASSARGETQYF.

The rearrangement uses TRBV27 and TRBJ2-1; 13 nucleotides line up with TRBD2. There are 19 residues in the CDR3. Trimming at V came to 6 bases and at J to 8 bases, leaving 19 bases not matched to a gene. In germline, CDR1 is MNHEY, CDR2 SMNVEV (reference sequence). CDR3 DNA: TGTGCCAGCAGGCGACTAGCGGGAGGAACCGAGTCGCTCGACTATGAGCAGTTCTTC. Its protein is CASRRLAGGTESLDYEQFF.

The chain recombines TRBV7-6 with TRBJ2-3, with TRBD2 matching over 7 bases. This CDR3 spans 16 amino acids. V was pared by 7 bases and J by 3 bases, with 13 bases of the junction left unmatched. Per the germline V gene, CDR1 is SGHVS and CDR2 is FNYEAQ. The CDR3 reads CASTAEASGRTDTQYF. The CDR3 nucleotides are TGTGCCAGCACCGCAGAGGCTAGCGGACGTACAGATACGCAGTATTTT.

On this clone itself: The identical CDR3 is also encoded by other nucleotide sequences in the sample. The gene calls are TRBV12-5 and TRBJ2-3; 8 bases line up with TRBD2. The junction had 13 bases not matched to a gene; V was cut back by 3 bases and J by 8 bases. The CDR3 loop spans 16 amino acids. Looked up from germline, CDR1 is LGHNT and CDR2 is FRNRAP. The DNA of the CDR3 is TGTGCTAGTGGTTTTTTTGCGGGGGGTTCCGGGGGTACGCAGTATTTT. This encodes CASGFFAGGSGGTQYF.

CDR3 coding DNA: TGTGCCAGCAGCTTATACGGTGATATGAACACTGAAGCTTTCTTT. Translated, it gives CASSLYGDMNTEAFF. V usage is TRBV11-3 and J usage is TRBJ1-1; D call uncertain. This CDR3 is 15 amino acids long. CDR1 and CDR2 from the germline V gene are SGHNT and YENEEA. V was shortened by 2 bases and J by 0 bases, with 10 bases between the two germline ends.

The rearrangement joins TRBV7-6 to TRBJ2-5; TRBD2 might be the D (5 bases). V shed 5 bases and J shed 4 bases, with 17 bases lying between them. The CDR3 spans 15 residues. In germline, CDR1 is SGHVS, CDR2 FNYEAQ. CDR3 sequence reads: CASSPLGSVSETQYF. In DNA form, the CDR3 reads TGTGCCAGCAGCCCTCTGGGTAGCGTATCAGAGACCCAGTACTTC.

CDR3 DNA sequence: TGCAGCGTTGCCCCCAACAGGGGGTACGACAATGAGCAGTTCTTC. Protein product: CSVAPNRGYDNEQFF. The chain has TRBV29-1 and TRBJ2-1; TRBD1 agrees at 8 bases. V shed 4 bases and J 5 bases; nucleotides not matched to a gene: 10. This CDR3 has 15 amino acids. Germline CDR1 and CDR2: SQVTM and ANQGSEA.

The chain employs TRBV6-4 and TRBJ2-1, with 8 positions matching TRBD2. The J segment lost 6 bases and the V segment lost 5 bases, leaving 9 bases of the junction unmatched. The CDR3 loop spans 15 amino acids. Germline loops: CDR1 MRHNA, CDR2 SNTAGT. Here the CDR3 reads CASSSSGGPGNEQFF. The CDR3 DNA follows: TGTGCCAGCAGTTCCTCGGGAGGGCCCGGCAATGAGCAGTTCTTC.

This chain joins TRBV4-1 and TRBJ1-2; a weak D match, TRBD1 (6 bases). Germline CDR1 and CDR2: MGHRA and YSYEKL. The ends were cut back, 7 bases at V and 4 bases at J, with 19 bases in the middle. The CDR3 covers 15 residues. The DNA of the CDR3 is TGCGCCAGCAACGAAAAGCCGGGACAAGGCTATGGCTACACCTTC. Its translation is CASNEKPGQGYGYTF.

The V gene is TRBV27, the J gene TRBJ2-2; D not certain. The CDR3 sequence is 14 residues long. Germline values: CDR1 MNHEY, CDR2 SMNVEV (reference sequence). Trimming stripped 3 bases from V and 8 bases from J, with 13 bases between. The CDR3 DNA is TGTGCCAGCAGTTTCTCCCGCCTACGAGGGGAGCTGTTTTTT. Its translation is CASSFSRLRGELFF.

This chain uses TRBV15 with TRBJ1-5, with TRBD1 as a possible D gene (5 bases). Per germline, CDR1 LNHNV and CDR2 YYDKDF (reference sequence). Trimming shortened V by 1 base and J by 0 bases, and 7 bases separated the two germline ends. This CDR3 is 15 amino acids long. The CDR3 region is CATSRARVSNQPQHF. CDR3 nucleotides: TGTGCCACCAGCAGAGCCAGGGTTAGCAATCAGCCCCAGCATTTT.

The rearrangement joins TRBV7-2 to TRBJ1-5; TRBD1 is a possible D gene (5 bases). This CDR3 is built from 12 residues. Germline V lookup: CDR1 SGHTA, CDR2 FQGNSA. The germline V and J ends were trimmed by 5 bases and 6 bases, with 8 bases remaining between them. CDR3: CASSRGGQPQHF. CDR3 nucleotide sequence: TGTGCCAGCAGCCGGGGGGGTCAGCCCCAGCATTTT.

This chain joins TRBV18 and TRBJ1-1; D is uncertain. The CDR3 contains 15 residues. The germline V and J ends were trimmed by 1 base and 5 bases, with 14 bases remaining between them. Germline lookup yields CDR1 KGHSH and CDR2 LQKENI. CDR3 residues: CASSPRTRAGTEAFF. The CDR3 nucleotides are TGTGCCAGCTCACCACGGACGAGGGCGGGGACTGAAGCTTTCTTT.

V is TRBV13 and J is TRBJ2-2; TRBD1 matches 11 bases. CDR3 length: 14 residues. CDR1 PRHDT and CDR2 FYEKMQ come from the germline V gene (reference sequence). Unmatched junction bases numbered 4, after V lost 5 bases and J lost 8 bases. The CDR3 coding sequence is TGTGCCAGCAGCCCGGACAGGGGGCGGGGGGAGCTGTTTTTT. It translates to CASSPDRGRGELFF.

This chain uses TRBV15 with TRBJ2-5, with a possible D match to TRBD1 (6 bases). This CDR3 is 16 amino acids long. Germline V lookup: CDR1 LNHNV, CDR2 YYDKDF (reference sequence). V lost 0 bases to trimming and J lost 4 bases, with 15 bases between them. This chain's CDR3 is CATSRDRDTGIETQYF. CDR3 nucleotide sequence: TGTGCCACCAGCAGAGACCGGGACACAGGGATAGAGACCCAGTACTTC. Based on the CDR3 plus reference TRBV15 and TRBJ2-5, the full variable domain is DAMVIQNPRYQVTQFGKPVTLSCSQTLNHNVMYWYQQKSSQAPKLLFHYYDKDFNNEADTPDNFQSRRPNTSFCFLDIRSPGLGDTAMYLCATSRDRDTGIETQYFGPGTRLLVL.

V usage is TRBV27 and J usage is TRBJ1-1; 10 nucleotides line up with TRBD1. The trim removed 6 bases at V and 7 bases at J, leaving 5 bases unmatched. The CDR3 contains 13 residues. Germline CDR1 MNHEY, CDR2 SMNVEV (reference sequence). The CDR3, as DNA: TGTGCCAGCAGCCCCGGGACAGGGGATGAAGCTTTCTTT. It yields the protein CASSPGTGDEAFF.

CDR3 in DNA: TGTGCCAGCAGCCTATCGCTGCATACTAATGAAAAACTGTTTTTT. Protein: CASSLSLHTNEKLFF. The chain is built from TRBV6-1 and TRBJ1-4; unclear D gene. Per germline, CDR1 MNHNS and CDR2 SASEGT. This CDR3 spans 15 amino acids. V was pared by 6 bases and J by 2 bases, with 13 bases between.